This T cell receptor beta chain stems from a study of blood T cell repertoires in COVID-19. Germline CDR1 LGHDT, CDR2 YNNKEL (reference sequence). The CDR3 runs 18 residues. With 3 bases clipped from V and 0 bases from J, the junction kept 4 bases outside the gene matches. Profiled with immunoSEQ multiplex PCR; TCRdb holds only in-frame clones, not every one. Of roughly 220,000 clones listed, approximately 86% are singletons. The chain links TRBV3-1 (or the pseudogene TRBV3-2) to TRBJ2-2; 13 bases map to TRBD2. The source is a man aged 55 to 69 with acute or convalescent COVID-19. What was sequenced was peripheral blood. The CDR3 DNA reads as TGTGCCAGCAGCCACCCTGGACTAGCGGGGGCGAACACCGGGGAGCTGTTTTTT. Its translation: CASSHPGLAGANTGELFF.